This TCR beta chain was recovered during a study of blood T cell repertoires in COVID-19. This CDR3 region has 14 residues. V gave up 2 bases and J gave up 5 bases; unmatched junction bases: 6. Germline-derived CDR1 and CDR2 are SGHRS and YFSETQ. Clones were read by immunoSEQ multiplex PCR, and TCRdb kept only the in-frame ones, dropping some. The table lists a few hundred thousand clones, more than 85% of them singletons. Sequenced material: peripheral blood. The chain carries TRBV5-1 and TRBJ2-5; 7 bases align to TRBD2. The origin of this receptor is a woman between 70 and 85 years old with active or convalescent COVID-19. Here the CDR3 DNA reads TGCGCCAGCAGCTTCATGGGGGGGAAGGAGACCCAGTACTTC. Its translation: CASSFMGGKETQYF.